The rows below give T cell receptor beta chains drawn from one sample of a study of PD-1 blockade in classical Hodgkin lymphoma. Profiled with immunoSEQ multiplex PCR; TCRdb holds only in-frame clones, not every one. The sample holds 13,000 or so clones; over 75% are singletons and the top ten take around 25%. Source: peripheral blood mononuclear cells (PBMCs), taken at baseline. The receptor set was obtained from a human donor with classical Hodgkin lymphoma. Each CDR3 is given with its conserved first and last residue. Fields, in order: CDR3 length, D gene, V gene, J gene, clone size, CDR3 protein, CDR3 DNA. D genes are given only for firm matches. Part of the rows lack a size; the others show once, few, many or a class for expanded clones.

>16|-|TRBV14|TRBJ2-3|-
CASSLRTLLDLDTQYF
TGTGCCAGCAGCCTTAGGACTCTTCTGGACTTAGATACGCAGTATTTT
>14|TRBD1|TRBV6-1|TRBJ1-2|-
CASSQGQANYGYTF
TGTGCCAGCAGCCAAGGACAGGCAAACTATGGCTACACCTTC
>13|TRBD1|TRBV19|TRBJ1-2|-
CASRSGTGNGYTF
TGTGCCAGTAGATCCGGGACAGGGAACGGCTACACCTTC
>16|-|TRBV7-9|TRBJ2-3|-
CASSLRPQPSTDTQYF
TGTGCCAGCAGCTTACGGCCGCAGCCTAGCACAGATACGCAGTATTTT
>17|-|TRBV2|TRBJ2-3|-
CASSARTGTLGLDTQYF
TGTGCCAGCAGTGCCCGCACCGGGACACTAGGCTTGGATACGCAGTATTTT
>18|TRBD2|TRBV4-1|TRBJ2-1|-
CASSQDTTVGGPSNEQFF
TGCGCCAGCAGCCAAGATACAACCGTGGGAGGGCCCAGCAATGAGCAGTTCTTC
>13|-|TRBV6-5|TRBJ2-7|-
CASSRGLTYEQYF
TGTGCCAGCAGTCGCGGACTGACCTACGAGCAGTACTTC
>15|-|TRBV18|TRBJ1-3|few
CASSPEGGGGNTIYF
TGTGCCAGCTCACCAGAGGGAGGAGGTGGAAACACCATATATTTT
>14|TRBD1|TRBV10-3|TRBJ2-7|-
CAISRQGPFYEQYF
TGTGCCATCAGCCGACAGGGCCCCTTCTACGAGCAGTACTTC
>15|-|TRBV7-2|TRBJ1-2|-
CASSLATGWGNGYTF
TGTGCCAGCAGCTTAGCGACAGGTTGGGGCAATGGCTACACCTTC
>14|TRBD1|TRBV30|TRBJ2-7|-
CAWSVRDRGYEQYF
TGTGCCTGGAGTGTGAGGGACAGGGGCTACGAGCAGTACTTC
>15|TRBD2|TRBV6-4|TRBJ2-3|-
CASSGTSGSSDTQYF
TGTGCCAGCAGCGGGACTAGCGGGAGTTCAGATACGCAGTATTTT
>12|TRBD1|TRBV28|TRBJ1-1|once
CASSRTGSKAFF
TGTGCCAGCAGTCGGACAGGGTCGAAAGCTTTCTTT
>17|-|TRBV29-1|TRBJ1-5|medium-sized
CSARGPGVQPVNQPQHF
TGCAGCGCCCGGGGGCCAGGGGTCCAACCGGTTAATCAGCCCCAGCATTTT
>12|-|TRBV27|TRBJ2-7|-
CASSFRGGEQYF
TGTGCCAGCAGTTTTAGGGGGGGCGAGCAGTACTTC
>14|TRBD2|TRBV5-1|TRBJ2-1|-
CASSFTGGPYEQFF
TGCGCCAGCAGCTTTACGGGAGGGCCCTATGAGCAGTTCTTC
>14|-|TRBV5-1|TRBJ2-5|-
CASSITVLGETQYF
TGCGCCAGCAGCATTACAGTTTTAGGCGAGACCCAGTACTTC
>12|-|TRBV9|TRBJ1-3|-
CASSLLGDTIYF
TGTGCCAGCAGCCTCCTGGGGGACACCATATATTTT
>16|TRBD1|TRBV5-6|TRBJ1-5|few
CASSSYRGSDNQPQHF
TGTGCCAGCAGCTCGTACAGGGGCTCGGACAATCAGCCCCAGCATTTT
>14|TRBD1|TRBV29-1|TRBJ1-2|-
CSVEGGQGGYGYTF
TGCAGCGTTGAAGGCGGACAGGGCGGCTATGGCTACACCTTC
>14|-|TRBV19|TRBJ1-3|-
CGAGTSNSGNTIYF
TGTGGGGCAGGGACGAGCAACTCTGGAAACACCATATATTTT
>14|-|TRBV28|TRBJ2-3|-
CASSFLSGTDTQYF
TGTGCCAGCAGTTTCCTCTCGGGTACAGATACGCAGTATTTT
>15|-|TRBV10-3|TRBJ2-2|-
CAISGGLGGTGELFF
TGTGCCATCAGTGGGGGTCTGGGAGGCACCGGGGAGCTGTTTTTT
>13|-|TRBV6-5|TRBJ2-3|-
CASRPTFTDTQYF
TGTGCCAGCAGGCCCACTTTCACAGATACGCAGTATTTT
>14|-|TRBV28|TRBJ2-6|-
CASGLGPGANVLTF
TGTGCCAGCGGTCTCGGGCCTGGGGCCAACGTCCTGACTTTC
>16|TRBD2|TRBV7-6|TRBJ2-5|-
CASSSNSGRAGETQYF
TGTGCCAGCAGCTCAAATAGCGGGAGGGCCGGCGAGACCCAGTACTTC
>14|TRBD2|TRBV6-5|TRBJ2-7|medium-sized
CASSRGTSGYEQYF
TGTGCCAGCAGTAGGGGGACTAGCGGGTACGAGCAGTACTTC
>14|-|TRBV6-1|TRBJ2-7|-
CASRNSEDLYEQYF
TGTGCCAGCAGAAATTCAGAGGACCTCTACGAGCAGTACTTC
>14|-|TRBV9|TRBJ2-5|-
CASRPGLRQETQYF
TGTGCCAGCCGCCCGGGTCTCCGCCAAGAGACCCAGTACTTC
>13|-|TRBV5-5|TRBJ2-3|-
CASSATGWDTQYF
TGTGCCAGCAGCGCGACGGGGTGGGATACGCAGTATTTT
>16|-|TRBV27|TRBJ2-1|-
CASSLRLLVEVNEQFF
TGTGCCAGCAGTTTAAGGTTACTAGTAGAAGTCAATGAGCAGTTCTTC
>16|TRBD2|TRBV27|TRBJ2-2|-
CASRAPGTGGTGELFF
TGTGCCAGCAGGGCCCCCGGGACCGGGGGGACCGGGGAGCTGTTTTTT
>15|TRBD2|TRBV6-4|TRBJ2-3|-
CASSRLAGGTDTQYF
TGTGCCAGCAGCCGACTAGCGGGAGGCACAGATACGCAGTATTTT
>13|-|TRBV2|TRBJ1-1|-
CASTGAPNTEAFF
TGTGCCAGCACCGGCGCACCAAACACTGAAGCTTTCTTT
>14|-|TRBV15|TRBJ2-7|-
CATSRDRLVYEQYF
TGTGCCACCAGCAGAGATCGACTAGTCTACGAGCAGTACTTC
>17|-|TRBV27|TRBJ2-7|-
CASSSSPGTPRGYEQYF
TGTGCCAGCAGTTCGTCGCCCGGGACTCCGAGGGGCTACGAGCAGTACTTC
>14|-|TRBV9|TRBJ2-1|-
CASSTRDVLNEQFF
TGTGCCAGCAGCACCCGGGACGTACTCAATGAGCAGTTCTTC
>18|TRBD2|TRBV5-5|TRBJ2-7|-
CASSQERGRLAGPPKQYF
TGTGCCAGCAGCCAAGAAAGAGGGAGACTAGCGGGGCCCCCAAAGCAGTACTTC
>14|-|TRBV27|TRBJ2-1|-
CASSLGFGYNEQFF
TGTGCCAGCAGTTTAGGTTTTGGGTACAATGAGCAGTTCTTC
>15|TRBD2|TRBV6-1|TRBJ2-5|-
CASIFTSGLQETQYF
TGTGCCAGCATTTTTACTAGCGGACTACAAGAGACCCAGTACTTC
>13|-|TRBV11-2|TRBJ2-7|-
CASSFGLHYEQYF
TGTGCCAGCAGCTTTGGCCTCCACTACGAGCAGTACTTC
>16|-|TRBV7-9|TRBJ2-1|-
CASSLALREFVDEQFF
TGTGCCAGCAGCTTAGCGCTCCGGGAATTCGTAGATGAGCAGTTCTTC
>13|-|TRBV19|TRBJ2-3|-
CASSQTSTDTQYF
TGTGCCAGTAGTCAGACGAGCACAGATACGCAGTATTTT
>14|-|TRBV29-1|TRBJ2-5|-
CSVVEGSLEGPQYF
TGCAGCGTTGTGGAGGGGAGTCTGGAAGGGCCCCAGTACTTC
>15|-|TRBV18|TRBJ2-5|once
CASSPPRTGWETQYF
TGTGCCAGCTCACCACCCCGCACAGGGTGGGAGACCCAGTACTTC